This passage covers 9 T cell receptor beta chains from one sample sequenced in a study of blood T cell repertoires in COVID-19. Sequencing used immunoSEQ multiplex PCR; TCRdb keeps in-frame clones, though not all of them. The data hold some 150,000 clones, with 75% to 90% observed a single time. The specimen sequenced was peripheral blood. These receptors were taken from a woman aged 60-75 years with COVID-19, enrolled during active disease.

The chain is built from TRBV7-3 and TRBJ1-1; 9 bases map to TRBD1. CDR3 length: 17 residues. The germline gives CDR1 SGHTA, CDR2 FQGTGA. V shed 4 bases and J 2 bases; nucleotides not matched to a gene: 11. The CDR3 sequence is CASSSKHPGQGNTEAFF. The CDR3 nucleotides read TGTGCCAGCAGCTCAAAGCACCCGGGACAGGGAAACACTGAAGCTTTCTTT.

CDR3 in amino acids: CASSKGQGEEKLFF. The DNA of the CDR3 is TGCGCCAGCAGCAAGGGACAGGGTGAAGAAAAACTGTTTTTT. This chain links TRBV5-1 with TRBJ1-4; TRBD1 agrees at 9 bases. Germline CDR1 and CDR2: SGHRS and YFSETQ. The CDR3 totals 14 residues. V shed 4 bases, J shed 8 bases, and the junction held 6 bases outside the gene matches. The full variable domain, in which reference TRBV5-1 and TRBJ1-4 provide the parts outside the CDR3, is KAGVTQTPRYLIKTRGQQVTLSCSPISGHRSVSWYQQTPGQGLQFLFEYFSETQRNKGNFPGRFSGRQFSNSRSEMNVSTLELGDSALYLCASSKGQGEEKLFFGSGTQLSVL.

The chain uses TRBV28 and TRBJ1-5; unclear D gene. Trimming pared 3 bases from V and 0 bases from J, leaving 6 bases between. Germline V gene lookup returns CDR1 MDHEN and CDR2 SYDVKM. This CDR3 spans 14 amino acids. CDR3 sequence (DNA): TGTGCCAGCAGTTTGACGGGTAGCAATCAGCCCCAGCATTTT. Protein: CASSLTGSNQPQHF. Variable domain in full (rest from reference TRBV28 and TRBJ1-5): DVKVTQSSRYLVKRTGEKVFLECVQDMDHENMFWYRQDPGLGLRLIYFSYDVKMKEKGDIPEGYSVSREKKERFSLILESASTNQTSMYLCASSLTGSNQPQHFGDGTRLSIL.

The chain has TRBV19 and TRBJ2-1; D gene uncertain. The germline CDR1 and CDR2 sequences are LNHDA and SQIVND (reference sequence). Trimming took 6 bases from V and 4 from J, leaving 10 bases between them. The CDR3 covers 13 residues. CDR3 protein: CASSNGRYNEQFF. CDR3 DNA sequence: TGTGCCAGTAGCAATGGGCGTTACAATGAGCAGTTCTTC. The full variable domain, with the rest looked up from reference TRBV19 and TRBJ2-1, is DGGITQSPKYLFRKEGQNVTLSCEQNLNHDAMYWYRQDPGQGLRLIYYSQIVNDFQKGDIAEGYSVSREKKESFPLTVTSAQKNPTAFYLCASSNGRYNEQFFGPGTRLTVL.

This chain connects TRBV24-1 to TRBJ2-7, with 7 bases that match TRBD1. J lost 3 bases, V lost 5 bases, and 3 bases had no gene match. This CDR3 spans 13 amino acids. CDR1 KGHDR and CDR2 SFDVKD come from the germline V gene. The CDR3 bases are TGTGCCACCAGTGGAAGACAGGGCTACGAGCAGTACTTC. This sequence encodes CATSGRQGYEQYF.

The chain recombines TRBV3-1 (or the pseudogene TRBV3-2) with TRBJ2-5; possible D gene TRBD1, 8 bases. The CDR3 length is 15 residues. The V and J ends lost 3 bases and 4 bases respectively, with 15 bases between them. Germline V CDR1 and CDR2: LGHDT, YNNKEL (reference sequence). The CDR3 region has the DNA TGTGCCAGCAGCCAGGGTACAGGGGGGGGAGAGACCCAGTACTTC. This encodes CASSQGTGGGETQYF.

The chain carries TRBV11-2 and TRBJ1-6, with unresolved D. V was pared by 1 base and J by 9 bases, with 7 bases between. This CDR3 is 13 amino acids long. Germline V CDR1 and CDR2: SGHAT, FQNNGV. CDR3 sequence (DNA): TGTGCCAGCAGCTTAGGGTCCGGTTCACCCCTCCACTTT. This gives the protein CASSLGSGSPLHF.

The V gene is TRBV14, the J gene TRBJ2-7, with TRBD2 identical over 7 bases. CDR3 size: 14 residues. The germline V gene encodes CDR1 SGHDN and CDR2 FVKESK. After removal of 4 bases from V and 5 bases from J, the junction contained 8 bases not matched to a gene. CDR3 nucleotides: TGTGCCAGCAGCCCCAAGCGGGGCCAGGACGAGCAGTACTTC. This translates into CASSPKRGQDEQYF.

This clone was seen a handful of times. The V and J genes are TRBV11-2 and TRBJ1-1, with a tentative D call TRBD1 (6 bases). The germline gives CDR1 SGHAT, CDR2 FQNNGV. Trimming took 2 bases from V and 7 from J, leaving 11 bases between them. The CDR3 spans 13 residues. The CDR3, as DNA: TGTGCCAGCAGCTTACTTCAGGGGAGTGAAGCTTTCTTT. This sequence encodes CASSLLQGSEAFF.